The next 31 T cell receptor beta chains were all read from a single sample in a study of T cell responses to AZD1222 COVID-19 vaccine. The data were produced by immunoSEQ multiplex PCR, yet TCRdb's version contains in-frame clones alone and is incomplete. The sample lists some 140,000 clones, 86% occurring once. The material sequenced was peripheral blood, taken on day 0 of MenACWY control vaccination. The receptors come from an adult in good health.

The chain uses TRBV29-1 and TRBJ2-2; 11 bases fit TRBD1. From germline, CDR1 is SQVTM and CDR2 ANQGSEA. This CDR3 is built from 14 residues. Trimming at V came to 7 bases and at J to 5 bases, leaving 6 bases not matched to a gene. The DNA for the CDR3 is TGCAGCGCCGGACAGGGGGCCAGGACCGGGGAGCTGTTTTTT. Translating gives CSAGQGARTGELFF.

This clone was found once. V usage is TRBV11-2 and J usage is TRBJ2-5, with D possibly TRBD1 on 5 matching bases. Germline V gene lookup returns CDR1 SGHAT and CDR2 FQNNGV. V lost 3 bases and J lost 2, with 7 bases in between. The CDR3 is 13 amino acids. CDR3 protein: CASSFGQQETQYF. CDR3 nucleotide sequence: TGTGCCAGCAGCTTTGGACAACAAGAGACCCAGTACTTC.

The chain links TRBV6-5 to TRBJ1-3, with 8 bases identical to TRBD1. The V gene end was trimmed by 3 bases and the J gene end by 4 bases; junction bases not matched to a gene: 8. CDR1 and CDR2 from the germline V gene are MNHEY and SVGAGI. This CDR3 has 16 amino acids. CDR3 loop: CASSYSQGALGNTIYF. As DNA, the CDR3 is TGTGCCAGCAGTTATAGTCAGGGGGCTTTAGGAAACACCATATATTTT.

The J gene is TRBJ2-3, the V gene TRBV18; perhaps TRBD2 as D (5 bases). From germline, CDR1 is KGHSH and CDR2 LQKENI. The CDR3 extends over 14 amino acids. V was pared by 3 bases and J by 4 bases, with 11 bases between. The CDR3 sequence is CASSPRAGPDTQYF. The CDR3 nucleotides are TGTGCCAGCTCACCCCGGGCGGGTCCAGATACGCAGTATTTT.

The chain joins TRBV2 to TRBJ1-5; D remains unclear. Germline V gene sequence: CDR1 SNHLY, CDR2 FYNNEI. V lost 5 bases and J 0 bases, leaving 8 bases between the germline ends. The CDR3 loop spans 14 amino acids. This CDR3 is CASSRGYSNQPQHF. CDR3 DNA sequence: TGTGCCAGCAGTCGCGGATATAGCAATCAGCCCCAGCATTTT.

This clone was detected only once. This sequence joins TRBV10-3 and TRBJ2-5; TRBD2 is a possible D gene (7 bases). This CDR3 region has 13 residues. Germline V lookup: CDR1 ENHRY, CDR2 SYGVKD. V lost 10 bases to trimming and J lost 4 bases, with 16 bases between them. Here the CDR3 reads CATGWGGGETQYF. CDR3 bases: TGTGCCACCGGATGGGGGGGCGGAGAGACCCAGTACTTC.

The chain uses TRBV5-1 and TRBJ2-3; TRBD1 might be the D (6 bases). V lost 3 bases, J lost 3 bases, and 17 bases lay in between. The CDR3 totals 16 residues. Germline values: CDR1 SGHRS, CDR2 YFSETQ. The CDR3 DNA reads as TGCGCCAGCAGCTCCTCCCCTTCACAGGGAACAGATACGCAGTATTTT. This sequence encodes CASSSSPSQGTDTQYF.

The chain uses TRBV11-2 and TRBJ2-7, with D maybe TRBD2 (5 bases). The CDR3 is 15 residues long. CDR1 is SGHAT and CDR2 is FQNNGV in the germline V gene. V was pared by 1 base and J by 4 bases, with 14 bases between. The CDR3 here is CASSLGHGISYEQYF. Written as DNA, the CDR3 is TGTGCCAGCAGCTTAGGGCACGGGATAAGTTACGAGCAGTACTTC.

Regarding this clone: A read error may produce the germline difference seen at one junction end. The chain combines TRBV29-1 with TRBJ2-7, with TRBD2 as a possible D gene (6 bases). The CDR3 is made up of 12 amino acids. The V gene's germline CDR1 is SQVTM and CDR2 ANQGSEA. The CDR3 DNA is TGCAGCGTTGAAGAGGTACCGGGACTTAGATTCTTC. This gives the protein CSVEEVPGLRFF.

The J gene is TRBJ1-1, the V gene TRBV7-8, with D perhaps TRBD1 (5 bases). The CDR3 runs to 14 residues. In germline, CDR1 is SGHVS, CDR2 FQNEAQ. V gave up 4 bases and J gave up 4 bases, with 13 bases separating them. The CDR3 loop is CASSSRPGRTEAFF. The DNA for the CDR3 is TGTGCCAGCAGCTCACGTCCGGGACGCACTGAAGCTTTCTTT.

This rearrangement joins TRBV10-2 to TRBJ2-7; either TRBD1 or TRBD2 may supply D (5 bases each). V was trimmed by 4 bases and J by 6 bases, leaving 10 bases between them. Germline V gene sequence: CDR1 WSHSY, CDR2 SAAADI. This CDR3 is 12 amino acids long. CDR3 amino acids: CASSVGVSEQYV. Here the CDR3 DNA reads TGCGCCAGCAGTGTGGGGGTCAGCGAGCAGTACGTC.

This chain joins TRBV30 and TRBJ1-1, with 7 bases fitting TRBD1. The CDR3 is 11 amino acids. The germline CDR1 and CDR2 sequences are GTSNPN and SVGIG (reference sequence). The V and J ends lost 0 bases and 9 bases, in that order; junction bases with no gene match: 1. The CDR3 DNA reads TGTGCCTGGAGTGTACAGGGGCAAGCTTTCTTT. It translates to CAWSVQGQAFF.

The CDR3 here is CSVVRDPYEQYF. DNA for the CDR3: TGCAGCGTTGTTAGGGACCCCTACGAGCAGTACTTC. This chain uses TRBV29-1 with TRBJ2-7; D assignment may be TRBD1 or TRBD2 (5 bases each). Germline V gene sequence: CDR1 SQVTM, CDR2 ANQGSEA. The CDR3 length is 12 residues. Trimming left V 4 bases short and J 2 bases short, with 9 bases between.

The rearrangement joins TRBV5-1 to TRBJ2-7; D ambiguous. The CDR3 runs 14 residues. Germline V gene lookup returns CDR1 SGHRS and CDR2 YFSETQ. Trimming pared 4 bases from V and 7 bases from J, leaving 18 bases between. The CDR3 loop reads CASSGPGAGGEQYV. The CDR3 DNA reads TGCGCCAGCAGCGGACCCGGAGCCGGTGGGGAGCAGTACGTC.

The chain is built from TRBV11-3 and TRBJ2-2; D is tentatively TRBD1 or TRBD2 (5 bases each). The germline V gene has CDR1 SGHNT and CDR2 YENEEA. V lost 5 bases and J 6 bases, leaving 13 bases between the germline ends. The CDR3 is made up of 14 amino acids. The CDR3 sequence is CASSPGPGAGELFF. The CDR3 region has the DNA TGTGCCAGCAGCCCGGGACCCGGCGCCGGGGAGCTGTTTTTT. The variable domain in full, with the rest retrieved from reference TRBV11-3 and TRBJ2-2, is EAGVVQSPRYKIIEKKQPVAFWCNPISGHNTLYWYLQNLGQGPELLIRYENEEAVDDSQLPKDRFSAERLKGVDSTLKIQPAELGDSAVYLCASSPGPGAGELFFGEGSRLTVL.

This clone was counted once. The J gene is TRBJ2-3, the V gene TRBV10-2; D gene ambiguous. Trimming took 6 bases from V and 0 from J, leaving 13 bases between them. The CDR3 totals 15 residues. Looked up from germline, CDR1 is WSHSY and CDR2 is SAAADI. CDR3 in amino acids: CASRGRSTSTDTQYF. The CDR3 DNA is TGCGCCAGCAGAGGGCGAAGCACTAGCACAGATACGCAGTATTTT.

The chain employs TRBV19 and TRBJ1-4; 9 bases match TRBD1. Germline V gives CDR1 LNHDA, CDR2 SQIVND (reference sequence). The length of the CDR3 is 14 residues. The junction had 6 bases not matched to a gene; V was cut back by 6 bases and J by 7 bases. The CDR3, as DNA: TGTGCCAGTAGCCGGGACAGGGTCAGTGAAAAACTGTTTTTT. Translated, it gives CASSRDRVSEKLFF.

Comment on this clone: The identical CDR3 is also encoded by other nucleotide sequences in the sample. The V and J genes are TRBV18 and TRBJ2-7; the D is unclear. This CDR3 has 13 amino acids. Germline CDR1 KGHSH, CDR2 LQKENI. V was shortened by 0 bases and J by 0 bases, with 3 bases between the two germline ends. In DNA, the CDR3 is TGTGCCAGCTCACCACCGAGCTCCTACGAGCAGTACTTC. Its translation is CASSPPSSYEQYF.

This clone was seen just once. The sample carries other DNA sequences with the same CDR3. V and J are TRBV9 and TRBJ1-3, with D uncertain. V lost 0 bases, J lost 0 bases, and 4 bases lay in between. CDR3 size: 14 residues. The germline V gene encodes CDR1 SGDLS and CDR2 YYNGEE. The CDR3 sequence: CASSVGSSGNTIYF. CDR3 nucleotides: TGTGCCAGCAGCGTAGGGAGCTCTGGAAACACCATATATTTT.

The CDR3 protein is CASRNRETETQYF. The DNA of the CDR3 is TGTGCCAGCAGAAACAGGGAGACAGAGACCCAGTACTTC. The chain is built from TRBV25-1 and TRBJ2-5, with a weak D call TRBD1 (6 bases). CDR3 length equals 13 residues. Germline assignment: CDR1 MGHDK and CDR2 SYGVNS. Trimming left V 6 bases short and J 4 bases short, with 12 bases between.

The V and J genes are TRBV7-9 and TRBJ1-6; the match to TRBD1 covers 7 bases. Germline CDR1 SEHNR, CDR2 FQNEAQ (reference sequence). V was clipped by 5 bases and J by 7 bases; unmatched bases: 2. The CDR3 spans 13 residues. The CDR3 is CASSPGGNSPLHF. In DNA, the CDR3 is TGTGCCAGCAGCCCAGGGGGGAATTCACCCCTCCACTTT. Using reference TRBV7-9 and TRBJ1-6 for the parts outside the CDR3, the full variable domain is DTGVSQNPRHKITKRGQNVTFRCDPISEHNRLYWYRQTLGQGPEFLTYFQNEAQLEKSRLLSDRFSAERPKGSFSTLEIQRTEQGDSAMYLCASSPGGNSPLHFGNGTRLTVT.

The chain couples TRBV6-1 to TRBJ1-1; a possible D gene is TRBD1 (5 bases). The CDR3 extends over 13 amino acids. Germline V gives CDR1 MNHNS, CDR2 SASEGT. V was clipped by 4 bases and J by 7 bases, with 13 bases between them. Here the CDR3 reads CASSAPGDGEAFF. CDR3 nucleotide sequence: TGTGCCAGCAGTGCCCCGGGGGATGGTGAAGCTTTCTTT.

The V and J genes are TRBV7-8 and TRBJ1-3; 7 bases agree with TRBD1. CDR3 length: 16 amino acids. CDR1 is SGHVS, CDR2 FQNEAQ, per germline. Trimming removed 4 bases from V and 7 bases from J; junction bases left unmatched: 13. CDR3 sequence reads: CASSSPDRVTPNTIYF. In nucleotides, the CDR3 is TGTGCCAGCAGCTCCCCCGACAGGGTTACACCGAACACCATATATTTT.

This chain joins TRBV5-4 and TRBJ2-1; D not certain. The germline gives CDR1 SGHNT, CDR2 YYREEE (reference sequence). The germline V and J ends were trimmed by 0 bases and 6 bases, with 4 bases remaining between them. This CDR3 has 12 residues. The CDR3 is CASSLDRNEQFF. The CDR3 DNA is TGTGCCAGCAGCTTGGACCGCAATGAGCAGTTCTTC.

This clone was seen once. The chain combines TRBV19 with TRBJ2-7, with TRBD2 matching over 10 bases. J was trimmed by 0 bases and V by 1 base; bases with no gene match: 9. Germline V CDR1 and CDR2: LNHDA, SQIVND (reference sequence). The CDR3 contains 18 residues. In DNA, the CDR3 is TGTGCCAGTAGTATAGGAGGTCTAGCGGGAGTCCCCTCCTACGAGCAGTACTTC. Residues: CASSIGGLAGVPSYEQYF.

The chain joins TRBV27 to TRBJ2-2; D is perhaps TRBD1 (5 bases). CDR1 MNHEY and CDR2 SMNVEV come from the germline V gene (reference sequence). The V end lost 0 bases, the J end lost 2 bases, and 7 bases lay between the germline ends. The CDR3 has 15 residues. DNA for the CDR3: TGTGCCAGCAGTTTATCGACAGTTAACACCGGGGAGCTGTTTTTT. This codes for CASSLSTVNTGELFF.

The chain employs TRBV7-8 and TRBJ2-3; D may be TRBD2 (5 bases). Germline CDR1 reads SGHVS; CDR2 reads FQNEAQ. The CDR3 runs to 14 residues. Trimming took off 3 bases at V and 4 bases at J, with 11 bases between the two ends. CDR3 coding DNA: TGTGCCAGCAGCTTTCTAGCCGTAGCAGATACGCAGTATTTT. Its protein is CASSFLAVADTQYF. The variable domain in full, with the rest retrieved from reference TRBV7-8 and TRBJ2-3, is GAGVSQSPRYKVAKRGQDVALRCDPISGHVSLFWYQQALGQGPEFLTYFQNEAQLDKSGLPSDRFFAERPEGSVSTLKIQRTQQEDSAVYLCASSFLAVADTQYFGPGTRLTVL.

The CDR3 loop is CASSMGGQSNQPQHF. For the CDR3, the DNA is TGTGCCAGTAGTATGGGCGGACAGTCAAATCAGCCCCAGCATTTT. The gene calls are TRBV19 and TRBJ1-5, with D possibly being TRBD1 (6 bases). The CDR3 runs to 15 residues. Trimming cost V 3 bases and J 4 bases, with 13 bases left between them. CDR1 is LNHDA and CDR2 is SQIVND in the germline V gene (reference sequence).

In nucleotides, the CDR3 is TGTGCCAGCAGCTTCGGCCCGCAGGGCCTGAACACCGGGGAGCTGTTTTTT. The encoded protein is CASSFGPQGLNTGELFF. The chain joins TRBV11-2 to TRBJ2-2; a possible D gene is TRBD1 (5 bases). This CDR3 comprises 17 residues. Germline V gene lookup returns CDR1 SGHAT and CDR2 FQNNGV. The V end was cut by 3 bases, the J end by 1 base, with 15 bases between.

The genes are TRBV7-2 and TRBJ2-1; the match to TRBD1 covers 12 bases. In germline, CDR1 is SGHTA, CDR2 FQGNSA. This CDR3 region has 17 residues. The junction had 7 bases not matched to a gene; V was cut back by 5 bases and J by 2 bases. CDR3 DNA: TGTGCCAGCAGCCTACGGGGACAGGGGGCACCCTACAATGAGCAGTTCTTC. Its translation is CASSLRGQGAPYNEQFF. The entire variable domain, with the rest obtained from reference TRBV7-2 and TRBJ2-1, is as follows: GAGVSQSPSNKVTEKGKDVELRCDPISGHTALYWYRQSLGQGLEFLIYFQGNSAPDKSGLPSDRFSAERTGGSVSTLTIQRTQQEDSAVYLCASSLRGQGAPYNEQFFGPGTRLTVL.

The J gene is TRBJ1-5, the V gene TRBV27; D not certain. CDR3 size: 15 residues. V was pared by 5 bases and J by 6 bases, with 17 bases between. CDR1 and CDR2 (germline): MNHEY, SMNVEV (reference sequence). The CDR3 coding sequence is TGTGCCAGCAGTCCTGTTATGAACGGCATTCAGCCCCAGCATTTT. Its translation is CASSPVMNGIQPQHF.